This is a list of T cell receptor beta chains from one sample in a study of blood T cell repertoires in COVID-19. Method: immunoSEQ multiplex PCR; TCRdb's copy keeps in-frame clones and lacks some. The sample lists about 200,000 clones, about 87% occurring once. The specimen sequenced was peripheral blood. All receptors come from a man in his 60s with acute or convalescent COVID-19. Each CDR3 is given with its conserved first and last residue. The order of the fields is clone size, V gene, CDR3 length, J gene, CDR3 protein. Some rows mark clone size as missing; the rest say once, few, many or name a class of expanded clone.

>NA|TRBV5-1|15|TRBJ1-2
CASSLVGTVDYGYTF
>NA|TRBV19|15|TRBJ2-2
CASSIGTAVGGELFF
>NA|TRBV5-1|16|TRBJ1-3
CASSLLGQDSGNTIYF
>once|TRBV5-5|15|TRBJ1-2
CASSQLGQGPLGYTF
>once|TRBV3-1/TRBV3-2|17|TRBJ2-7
CASSQGGLAGPSYEQYF
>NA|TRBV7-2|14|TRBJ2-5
CASSLGQGRVAQYF
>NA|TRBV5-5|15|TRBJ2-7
CASSLVWTGVHEQYF
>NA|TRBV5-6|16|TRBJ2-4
CASSLDSTLAKNIQYF
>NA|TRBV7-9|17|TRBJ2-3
CASSNYRTSVSTDTQYF
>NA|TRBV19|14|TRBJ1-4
CASSARRGSEKLFF
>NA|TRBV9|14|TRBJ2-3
CASSGPGAGDTQYF
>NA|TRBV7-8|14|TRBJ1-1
CASSLATPNTEAFF
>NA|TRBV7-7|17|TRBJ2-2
CASSLELQGGRTGELFF
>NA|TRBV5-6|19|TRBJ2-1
CASSLGALAVPSSYNEQFF
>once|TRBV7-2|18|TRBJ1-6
CASSGPRDSETYNSPLHF
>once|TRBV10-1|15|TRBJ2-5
CASRDLAGGRETQYF
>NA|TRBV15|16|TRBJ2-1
CATSRWTSGGLGEQFF
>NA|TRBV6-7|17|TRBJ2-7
CASSKGGLAGASYEQYF
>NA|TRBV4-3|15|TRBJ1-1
CASSQGQGPNTEAFF
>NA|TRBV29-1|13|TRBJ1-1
CSSGPRLNTEAFF
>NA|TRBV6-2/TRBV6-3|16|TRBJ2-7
CASSSLRQLSSYEQYF
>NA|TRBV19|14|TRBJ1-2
CASSMQAANYGYTF
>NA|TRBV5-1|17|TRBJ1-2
CASSLAQGINLSYGYTF
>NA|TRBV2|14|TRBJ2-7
CASSSQRGYYEQYF